The clone carrying this TCR beta chain was seen only a few times. Its antigen is as yet unknown. These data are taken from a study of human T cells and chemical hapten exposure. Broader study findings: Each of the donors had alopecia, so their immune responses may not resemble those of healthy people. With regard to DPC sensitization, TCRs above 1 in 1000 frequency did not change. Large CDR3 similarity clusters arose significantly more often from expanded TCRs than from controls.

TCRdb used MiXCR to reprocess the RACE reads, holding one entry per CDR3 protein. The top ten hold under 3% of the sample, which has around 200,000 distinct CDR3 sequences, around 30% seen once. As to time point: pre-sensitization, week 0. Treatment given: therapeutic diphenylcyclopropenone sensitization with weekly scalp DPC. This TCR came from a woman aged 25 to 45 with alopecia areata. Some clones in this sample may be carry-over from other donors' samples. The material sequenced was whole blood, taken in connection with sensitization to the hapten diphenylcyclopropenone (DPC).

This CDR3 is CSVEGGWGTNTEAFF. In DNA, the CDR3 is TGCAGCGTTGAAGGCGGTTGGGGCACGAACACTGAAGCTTTCTTT. This sequence joins TRBV29-1 and TRBJ1-1; maybe TRBD1 (5 bases). Germline loops: CDR1 SQVTM, CDR2 ANQGSEA. The length of the CDR3 is 15 residues. Trimming took off 1 base at V and 1 base at J, with 13 bases between the two ends.